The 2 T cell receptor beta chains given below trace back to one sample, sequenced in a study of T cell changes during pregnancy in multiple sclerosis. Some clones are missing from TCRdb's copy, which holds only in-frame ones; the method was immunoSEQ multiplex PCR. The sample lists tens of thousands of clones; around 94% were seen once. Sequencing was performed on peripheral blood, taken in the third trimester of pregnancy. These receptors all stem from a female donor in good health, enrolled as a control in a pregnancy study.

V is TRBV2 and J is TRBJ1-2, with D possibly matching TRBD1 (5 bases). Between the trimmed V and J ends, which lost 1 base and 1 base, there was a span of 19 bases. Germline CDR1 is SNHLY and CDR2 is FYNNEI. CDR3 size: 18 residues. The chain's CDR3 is CASSEDPQGGPLNYGYTF. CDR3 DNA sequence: TGTGCCAGCAGTGAAGACCCTCAGGGAGGCCCCCTTAACTATGGCTACACCTTC.

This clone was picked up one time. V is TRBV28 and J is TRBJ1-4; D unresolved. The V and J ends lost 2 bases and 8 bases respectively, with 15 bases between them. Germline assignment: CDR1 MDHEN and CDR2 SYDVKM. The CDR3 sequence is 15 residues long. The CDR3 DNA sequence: TGTGCCAGCAGTTTAGCGGGATCAGGAGGGGAAAAACTGTTTTTT. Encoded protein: CASSLAGSGGEKLFF.